Reported below is one T cell receptor (beta chain). What this receptor recognizes is not known. Base qualities are missing; no much larger clone stands one base away. Genomic DNA was isolated and then used for the TCRbeta deep sequencing. TCRbeta CDR3 sequencing and initial data processing were performed as a commercial service with the immunoSEQ assay. The published analysis was carried out like this. Reads were demultiplexed, adapter and primer sequences removed, similar clones merged by frequency-ratio clustering, and V, D, J genes annotated with IMGT. Sourced from immuneACCESS, this table was stored by TCRdb with only in-frame sequences that have V and J called. A share of the clones is absent; for the studies checked, an unresolved V gene accounts for under half, and the remainder has no known explanation. V and J calls and clone size are those listed in that table; D and trimming were worked out from the DNA. The sample records about 1,700 clones, about 63% of which are singletons. 45% to 70% of the sample belongs to the ten largest clones.

V was cut back by 6 bases and J by 6 bases, leaving a gap of 11 bases between them. Based on the germline V gene, the CDR1 and CDR2 sequences are MDHEN and SYDVKM. Counted from cysteine to phenylalanine, this CDR3 has 12 amino acids. Only CDR3 DNA remains: 36 bases, in frame from the first base. This record comes from a study of somatic mutations in T cells in chronic GVHD (dated by TCRdb to 2019 to 2021). For sorting, staining was performed with anti-CD3, anti-CD4, anti-CD8 and a Vbeta20 antibody from the IOTest Beta Mark kit on a FACSAria III, and a purity above 99% was achieved. Peripheral blood was drawn into sodium heparin tubes, and mononuclear cells were separated by Ficoll-Paque PLUS density gradient centrifugation. Before TCRbeta deep sequencing, the CD4+ Vbeta20+, CD4+ Vbeta20-, and CD8+ T cell fractions were FACS-sorted.

The chain links TRBV28 with TRBJ1-1; the D gene assignment is ambiguous. Sequenced: CD8+ T cells from blood. The sequence was obtained from a male patient between 45 and 60 years old with chronic graft-versus-host disease. In transplant recipients, some T cells may be of donor rather than host origin. The CDR3 protein: CASRRERAEAFF. The nucleotide sequence is TGTGCCAGCAGGAGGGAGAGGGCTGAAGCTTTCTTT. Here the CDR3 is joined to the reference TRBV28 and TRBJ1-1 genes, and the full variable domain is: DVKVTQSSRYLVKRTGEKVFLECVQDMDHENMFWYRQDPGLGLRLIYFSYDVKMKEKGDIPEGYSVSREKKERFSLILESASTNQTSMYLCASRRERAEAFFGQGTRLTVV.